This TCR beta chain was sequenced for a study of identical twins. Whole-study results and caveats: Cord blood's abundant beta clonotypes had fewer insertions, unlike memory repertoires.

The length of the CDR3 is 14 residues. V was clipped by 2 bases and J by 2 bases, with 8 bases between them. Germline V gene data show CDR1 as KGHDR and CDR2 as SFDVKD. A single record per CDR3 protein comes from TCRdb applying MiXCR to the 5' RACE reads. The sample includes hundreds of thousands of distinct CDR3 sequences, 9.5% of them seen just once. This clonotype turned up a few times. The antigen remains unidentified. All of the donors were Caucasians in good health. The same sample was also used in a study of yellow fever vaccine responses in identical twins.

This clonotype was obtained from a woman under 30 in good health. Material for sequencing was CD8+ T cells sorted from blood. V usage is TRBV24-1 and J usage is TRBJ1-2; D not resolved. As DNA, the CDR3 is TGTGCCACCAGTGATTCAGCAGAAAACTATGGCTACACCTTC. This sequence encodes CATSDSAENYGYTF.